The rows below give T cell receptor beta chains drawn from one sample of a study of T cells in Graves' hyperthyroidism and ophthalmopathy. TCRdb independently ran MiXCR on the multiplex PCR reads; one entry per CDR3 protein. The sample includes roughly 380,000 distinct CDR3 sequences, approximately 15% of them seen just once. Specimen: blood. The receptors here all came from a woman aged 55-69 years with Graves' hyperthyroidism. Each CDR3 is given with its conserved first and last residue. The D gene is left open where the match is weak. Clone size is not always given. Where it is, it says once, few, many or a class for expanded clones.

D gene	clone size	J gene	V gene	CDR3 protein	CDR3 DNA
TRBD2	few	TRBJ2-7	TRBV6-6	CASSYLHGTGSSGRARIYEQYF	TGTGCCAGCAGTTACCTCCATGGGACAGGATCTAGCGGGAGGGCCAGGATTTACGAGCAGTACTTC
.	few	TRBJ1-2	TRBV12-3/TRBV12-4	CASSLAWGNTF	TGTGCCAGCAGTTTGGCTTGGGGGAACACCTTC
TRBD2	few	TRBJ2-5	TRBV6-1	CASSDWRESARETQYF	TGTGCCAGCAGTGACTGGCGGGAGTCGGCTCGGGAGACCCAGTACTTC
TRBD1	few	TRBJ2-7	TRBV30	CAWSSGTGNYEQYF	TGTGCCTGGAGTTCGGGGACAGGGAATTACGAGCAGTACTTC
TRBD1	many	TRBJ1-1	TRBV18	CASSPGTGGVTSEAFF	TGTGCCAGCTCACCAGGGACAGGGGGCGTCACCTCTGAAGCTTTCTTT
.	few	TRBJ2-5	TRBV11-2	CASRAGGVGETQYF	TGTGCCAGCAGGGCGGGCGGGGTTGGGGAGACCCAGTACTTC
TRBD1	many	TRBJ2-7	TRBV4-1	CASSQDYLGTGISYEQYF	TGCGCCAGCAGCCAAGATTACCTCGGGACAGGGATTAGCTACGAGCAGTACTTC
.	.	TRBJ2-5	TRBV7-8	CASSLQWDNQETQYF	TGTGCCAGCAGCTTACAGTGGGACAATCAAGAGACCCAGTACTTC
.	many	TRBJ1-3	TRBV12-3/TRBV12-4	CASSPRTGVHTIYF	TGTGCCAGCAGTCCCCGGACGGGGGTACACACCATATATTTT
TRBD2	many	TRBJ2-7	TRBV28	CASSSSGTSGNYEQYF	TGTGCCAGCAGTTCTTCCGGGACTAGCGGGAACTACGAGCAGTACTTC
TRBD2	few	TRBJ2-3	TRBV9	CASSVAGGRMSTDTQYF	TGTGCCAGCAGCGTAGCGGGCGGGAGAATGAGCACAGATACGCAGTATTTT
.	many	TRBJ2-5	TRBV28	CASSPGGIQETQYF	TGTGCCAGCAGTCCTGGGGGTATCCAAGAGACCCAGTACTTC
.	many	TRBJ1-3	TRBV13	CASSLGRGRTGNTIYF	TGTGCCAGCAGCTTAGGCCGGGGGAGGACTGGAAACACCATATATTTT
.	many	TRBJ2-3	TRBV5-1	CASSLVQPQIDTQYF	TGCGCCAGCAGCTTGGTTCAGCCCCAGATAGATACGCAGTATTTT
TRBD1	many	TRBJ1-1	TRBV6-1	CASSGSGDRVVTEAFF	TGTGCCAGCAGTGGGTCAGGGGACAGGGTTGTCACTGAAGCTTTCTTT
TRBD2	many	TRBJ2-1	TRBV7-9	CASSLPGTSSSNEQFF	TGTGCCAGCAGCCTACCCGGGACTAGCTCGTCCAATGAGCAGTTCTTC
TRBD2	many	TRBJ2-1	TRBV20-1	CSARDQSGGSSYNEQFF	TGCAGTGCTAGAGATCAGTCTGGCGGGAGCTCCTACAATGAGCAGTTCTTC
TRBD1	many	TRBJ2-1	TRBV12-3/TRBV12-4	CASKTGEYNEQFF	TGTGCCAGCAAGACAGGGGAGTACAATGAGCAGTTCTTC
TRBD2	.	TRBJ2-3	TRBV12-3/TRBV12-4	CASRRGLRGLAGGSDTQYF	TGTGCCAGCAGACGTGGTCTCAGGGGACTAGCGGGAGGTTCAGATACGCAGTATTTT
.	.	TRBJ1-2	TRBV9	CASRGLGVNYGYTF	TGTGCCAGCAGGGGACTCGGGGTTAACTATGGCTACACCTTC
.	many	TRBJ2-1	TRBV7-7	CASSLGRGDEQFF	TGCGCCAGCAGCTTGGGCAGGGGGGATGAGCAGTTCTTC
.	few	TRBJ1-4	TRBV20-1	CSASVPSAGSEKLFF	TGCAGTGCTAGCGTCCCCTCCGCAGGGAGTGAAAAACTGTTTTTT
.	few	TRBJ1-2	TRBV24-1	CATSYFSGAGYGYTF	TGTGCCACCAGTTATTTTTCAGGGGCGGGCTATGGCTACACCTTC
TRBD1	many	TRBJ2-7	TRBV7-8	CASSPRDRGTGEQYF	TGTGCCAGCAGCCCAAGGGACAGGGGGACGGGAGAGCAGTACTTC
TRBD2	many	TRBJ2-1	TRBV7-9	CASSSGLAGLGEQFF	TGTGCCAGCAGCTCCGGACTAGCGGGACTTGGTGAGCAGTTCTTC
TRBD1	many	TRBJ1-1	TRBV11-2	CASRRTGVNTEAFF	TGTGCCAGCAGACGAACAGGGGTAAACACTGAAGCTTTCTTT
.	many	TRBJ2-1	TRBV5-1	CASSLGLRGEGLDEQFF	TGCGCCAGCAGCTTGGGACTTAGGGGCGAGGGCCTAGATGAGCAGTTCTTC
.	many	TRBJ2-7	TRBV3-1	CASSQGFGDEQYF	TGTGCCAGCAGCCAAGGGTTTGGGGACGAGCAGTACTTC
TRBD2	many	TRBJ2-5	TRBV20-1	CSAREGGLAGFFGETQYF	TGCAGTGCTAGAGAGGGAGGACTAGCGGGATTTTTCGGAGAGACCCAGTACTTC
TRBD1	few	TRBJ1-6	TRBV14	CASSRGQGKSPLHF	TGTGCCAGCAGCCGCGGACAGGGGAAATCACCCCTCCACTTT
.	few	TRBJ1-1	TRBV12-3/TRBV12-4	CTSSPQGLGGTEAFF	TGTACCAGCAGTCCCCAAGGATTGGGGGGCACTGAAGCTTTCTTT
TRBD1	.	TRBJ1-3	TRBV4-1	CASSQAGTGAGNTIYF	TGCGCCAGCAGCCAGGCTGGGACAGGCGCTGGAAACACCATATATTTT
.	many	TRBJ1-5	TRBV19	CASSIDRVGQPQHF	TGTGCCAGTAGTATAGACAGGGTGGGTCAGCCCCAGCATTTT
TRBD2	.	TRBJ2-5	TRBV11-2	CASSYGTSGRVAETQYF	TGTGCCAGCAGCTATGGGACTAGCGGGAGGGTGGCAGAGACCCAGTACTTC
.	many	TRBJ1-4	TRBV12-3/TRBV12-4	CASLLASNEKLFF	TGTGCCAGCCTCCTCGCTTCTAATGAAAAACTGTTTTTT
TRBD2	many	TRBJ2-7	TRBV27	CASSALAGGSYEQYF	TGTGCCAGCAGTGCTTTGGCGGGAGGTTCCTACGAGCAGTACTTC
TRBD2	.	TRBJ2-3	TRBV20-1	CSARDRLAGVRDTQYF	TGCAGTGCTAGAGATAGATTAGCGGGAGTCAGAGATACGCAGTATTTT
TRBD2	.	TRBJ2-1	TRBV28	CASSSQLAGASSSYNEQFF	TGTGCCAGCAGTTCCCAACTAGCGGGAGCTTCCAGCTCCTACAATGAGCAGTTCTTC
TRBD2	many	TRBJ2-1	TRBV20-1	CSVSPASGNYNEQFF	TGCAGTGTCTCCCCGGCTAGCGGGAACTACAATGAGCAGTTCTTC
.	.	TRBJ1-6	TRBV6-5	CASSYGANSPLHF	TGTGCCAGCAGTTACGGGGCTAATTCACCCCTCCACTTT